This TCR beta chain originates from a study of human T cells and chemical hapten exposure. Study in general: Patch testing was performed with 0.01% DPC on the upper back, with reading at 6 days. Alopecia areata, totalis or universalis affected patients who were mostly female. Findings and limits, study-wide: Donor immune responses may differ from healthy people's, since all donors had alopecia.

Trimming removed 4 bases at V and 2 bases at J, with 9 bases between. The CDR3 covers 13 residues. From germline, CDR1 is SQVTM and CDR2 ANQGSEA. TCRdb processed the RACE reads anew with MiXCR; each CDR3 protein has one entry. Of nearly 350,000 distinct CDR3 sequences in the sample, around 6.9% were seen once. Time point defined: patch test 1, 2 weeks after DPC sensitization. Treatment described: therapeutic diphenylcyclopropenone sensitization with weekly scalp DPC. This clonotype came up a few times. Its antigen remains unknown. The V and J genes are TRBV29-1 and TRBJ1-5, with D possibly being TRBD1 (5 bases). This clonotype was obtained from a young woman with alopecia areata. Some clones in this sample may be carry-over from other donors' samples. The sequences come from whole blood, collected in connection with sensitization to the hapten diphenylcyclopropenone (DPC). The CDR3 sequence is CSVASRGNQPQHF. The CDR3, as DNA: TGCAGCGTTGCAAGCAGGGGCAATCAGCCCCAGCATTTT.